This T cell receptor (beta chain) originates from a study of OX40 agonist ivuxolimab in advanced cancers. The overall study: An agonistic anti-OX40 (CD134) antibody, ivuxolimab, was used to treat the patients. Those enrolled were 82.7% male, with a mean age of roughly 62 years and ages from about 20 to 85.

In germline, CDR1 is LGHNA, CDR2 YSLEER. V trimming: 9 bases; J trimming: 5 bases; junction bases outside the gene matches: 9. This CDR3 contains 13 residues. Study-wide findings and caveats: Low normalized T-cell clonal expansion was additionally recorded for some nonresponders.

This clone has only one observation. Its antigen is unidentified. On cycle 4 day 1 and cycle 7 day 1, as well as at baseline, blood was sampled. The table came from immunoSEQ multiplex PCR; TCRdb's copy has only in-frame clones and leaves some out. The profile shows about 52,000 clones, approximately 94% of them singletons. Here the sequenced sample was CD4+ or CD8+ T cells sorted from blood, taken in a trial of the OX40 agonist ivuxolimab. This receptor was taken from an adult with an advanced solid tumor such as melanoma, head and neck, liver or kidney cancer. The V and J genes are TRBV4-3 and TRBJ2-5; 7 nucleotides align to TRBD1. CDR3 sequence reads: CASRGQGEETQYF. CDR3 DNA: TGCGCCAGTCGAGGGCAGGGGGAGGAGACCCAGTACTTC.